Sequencing of this T cell receptor beta chain was carried out in a study of TIL therapy for anti-PD-1-resistant metastatic lung cancer. CDR1 is SEHNR and CDR2 is FQNEAQ in the germline V gene (reference sequence). V was clipped by 2 bases and J by 5 bases, with 13 bases between them. The CDR3 is 15 amino acids. Time point: pre-treatment sample, taken before nivolumab and TIL therapy. The tumor samples were excised metastases, mostly pleural nodules or supraclavicular lymph nodes. Sequencing used immunoSEQ v3. TCRdb's copy holds only in-frame clones and misses some; the assay was immunoSEQ multiplex PCR. This table has around 100,000 clones, about three fifths appearing once.

The sequence was collected from a person aged 30 to 80 with non-small cell lung cancer. The rearrangement joins TRBV7-9 to TRBJ2-1; no reliable D call. Here the sequenced sample was tumor tissue, taken at baseline. The CDR3 DNA reads as TGTGCCAGCAGCTTAAGCGAGACCACGGACAATGAGCAGTTCTTC. Translated: CASSLSETTDNEQFF.